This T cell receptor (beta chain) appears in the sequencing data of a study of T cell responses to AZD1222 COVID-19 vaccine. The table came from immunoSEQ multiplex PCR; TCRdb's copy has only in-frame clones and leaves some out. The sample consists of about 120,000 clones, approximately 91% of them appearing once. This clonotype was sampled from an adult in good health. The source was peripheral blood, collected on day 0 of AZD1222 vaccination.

The chain's CDR3 is CAWTTGVIGANVLTF. As DNA, the CDR3 is TGTGCCTGGACGACAGGGGTTATTGGGGCCAACGTCCTGACTTTC. J is TRBJ2-6 and V is TRBV30, with TRBD1 identical over 8 bases. CDR3 size: 15 residues. V lost 4 bases, J lost 3 bases, and 5 bases stayed unmatched. Germline V gene data show CDR1 as GTSNPN and CDR2 as SVGIG (reference sequence). Full variable domain (missing parts from reference TRBV30 and TRBJ2-6): SQTIHQWPATLVQPVGSPLSLECTVEGTSNPNLYWYRQAAGRGLQLLFYSVGIGQISSEVPQNLSASRPQDRQFILSSKKLLLSDSGFYLCAWTTGVIGANVLTFGAGSRLTVL.